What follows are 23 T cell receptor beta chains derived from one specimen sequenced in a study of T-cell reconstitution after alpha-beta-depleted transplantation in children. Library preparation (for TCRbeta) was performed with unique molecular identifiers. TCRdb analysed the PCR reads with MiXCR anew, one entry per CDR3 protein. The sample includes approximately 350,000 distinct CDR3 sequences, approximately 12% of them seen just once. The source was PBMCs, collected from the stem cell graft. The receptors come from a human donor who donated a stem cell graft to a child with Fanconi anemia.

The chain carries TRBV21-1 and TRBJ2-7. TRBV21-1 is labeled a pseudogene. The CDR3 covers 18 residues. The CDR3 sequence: CASSKRCAPGTTNYEQYV. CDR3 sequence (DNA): TGTGCCAGCAGCAAGCGTTGTGCTCCCGGGACAACTAACTACGAGCAGTACGTC.

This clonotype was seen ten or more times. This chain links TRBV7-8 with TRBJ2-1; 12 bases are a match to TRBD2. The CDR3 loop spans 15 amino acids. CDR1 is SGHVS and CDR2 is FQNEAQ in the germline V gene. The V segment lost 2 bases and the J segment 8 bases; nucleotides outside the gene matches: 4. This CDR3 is CASSLLAGGEYEQFF. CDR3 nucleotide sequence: TGTGCCAGCAGCTTACTAGCGGGGGGGGAGTATGAGCAGTTCTTC.

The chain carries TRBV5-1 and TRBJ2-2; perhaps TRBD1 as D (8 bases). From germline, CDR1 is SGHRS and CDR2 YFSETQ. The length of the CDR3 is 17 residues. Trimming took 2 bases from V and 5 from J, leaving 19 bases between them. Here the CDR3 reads CASSLGPQQGGTGELFF. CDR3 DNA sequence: TGCGCCAGCAGCTTAGGCCCCCAACAGGGGGGGACCGGGGAGCTGTTTTTT.

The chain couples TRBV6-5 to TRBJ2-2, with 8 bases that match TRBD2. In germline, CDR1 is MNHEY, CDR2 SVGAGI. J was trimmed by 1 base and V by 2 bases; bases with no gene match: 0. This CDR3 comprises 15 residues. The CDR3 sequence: CASSYSGRNTGELFF. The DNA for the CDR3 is TGTGCCAGCAGTTACAGCGGGAGGAACACCGGGGAGCTGTTTTTT.

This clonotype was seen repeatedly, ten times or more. The CDR3 is CASSQDQTPYNEQFF. CDR3 sequence (DNA): TGCGCCAGCAGCCAAGATCAGACGCCTTACAATGAGCAGTTCTTC. This rearrangement joins TRBV4-3 to TRBJ2-1, with D unclear. This CDR3 region has 15 residues. Trimming left V 0 bases short and J 4 bases short, with 10 bases between. The V gene's germline CDR1 is LGHNA and CDR2 YSLEER.

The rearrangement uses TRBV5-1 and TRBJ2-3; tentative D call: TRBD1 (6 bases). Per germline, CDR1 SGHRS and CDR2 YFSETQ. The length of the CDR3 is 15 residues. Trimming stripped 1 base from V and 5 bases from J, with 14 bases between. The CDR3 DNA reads TGCGCCAGCAGCTTGCAGGGGTGGGGCGGAGATACGCAGTATTTT. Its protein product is CASSLQGWGGDTQYF.

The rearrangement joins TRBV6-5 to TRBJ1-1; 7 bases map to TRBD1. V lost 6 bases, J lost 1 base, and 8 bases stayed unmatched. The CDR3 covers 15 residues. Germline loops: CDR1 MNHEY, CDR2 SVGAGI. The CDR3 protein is CASSPTGQRNTEAFF. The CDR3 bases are TGTGCCAGCAGCCCAACGGGACAGAGGAACACTGAAGCTTTCTTT.

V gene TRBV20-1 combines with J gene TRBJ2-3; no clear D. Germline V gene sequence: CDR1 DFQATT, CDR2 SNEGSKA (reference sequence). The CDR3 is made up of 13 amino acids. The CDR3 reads CSASPLLEDTQYF. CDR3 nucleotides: TGCAGCGCCAGCCCCTTACTGGAAGATACGCAGTATTTT.

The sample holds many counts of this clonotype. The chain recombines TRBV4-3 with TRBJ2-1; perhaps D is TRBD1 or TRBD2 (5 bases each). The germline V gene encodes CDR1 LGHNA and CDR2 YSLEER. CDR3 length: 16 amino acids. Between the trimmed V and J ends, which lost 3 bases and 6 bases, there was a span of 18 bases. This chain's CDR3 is CASSQGRDPAPNEQFF. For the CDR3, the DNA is TGCGCCAGCAGCCAGGGTCGGGACCCTGCACCCAATGAGCAGTTCTTC.

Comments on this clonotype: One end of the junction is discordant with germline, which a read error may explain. CDR3 region: CAISESPGTGEVFF. Here the CDR3 DNA reads TGTGCCATCAGTGAGTCTCCGGGGACAGGTGAAGTTTTCTTT. The V and J genes are TRBV10-3 and TRBJ1-1; the match to TRBD1 covers 8 bases. The CDR3 is 14 amino acids. Germline assignment: CDR1 ENHRY and CDR2 SYGVKD.

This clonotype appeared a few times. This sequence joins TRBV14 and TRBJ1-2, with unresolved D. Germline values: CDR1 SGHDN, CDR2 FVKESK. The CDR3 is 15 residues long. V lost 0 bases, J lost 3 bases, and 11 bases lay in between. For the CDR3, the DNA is TGTGCCAGCAGCCAAGAAAACAGCGGATACTATGGCTACACCTTC. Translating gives CASSQENSGYYGYTF.

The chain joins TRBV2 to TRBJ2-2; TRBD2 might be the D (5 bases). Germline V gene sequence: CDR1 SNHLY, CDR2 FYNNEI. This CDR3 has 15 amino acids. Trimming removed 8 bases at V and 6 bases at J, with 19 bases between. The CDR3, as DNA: TGTGCCAGCTCGGAGGAAATTCCTCAAGCCGGGGAGCTGTTTTTT. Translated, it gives CASSEEIPQAGELFF.

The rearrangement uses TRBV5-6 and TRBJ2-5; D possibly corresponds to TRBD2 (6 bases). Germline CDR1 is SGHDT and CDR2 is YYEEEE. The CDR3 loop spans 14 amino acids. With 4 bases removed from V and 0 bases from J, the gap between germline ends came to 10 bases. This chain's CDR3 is CASSQGLYQETQYF. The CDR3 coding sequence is TGTGCCAGCAGCCAGGGACTTTACCAAGAGACCCAGTACTTC.

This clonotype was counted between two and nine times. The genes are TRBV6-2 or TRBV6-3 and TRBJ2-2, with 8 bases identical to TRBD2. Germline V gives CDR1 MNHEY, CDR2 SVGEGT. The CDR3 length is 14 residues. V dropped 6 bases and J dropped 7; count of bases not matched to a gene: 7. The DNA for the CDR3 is TGTGCCAGCAGACGAAGCGGGGGTATCGGGGAGCTGTTTTTT. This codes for CASRRSGGIGELFF.

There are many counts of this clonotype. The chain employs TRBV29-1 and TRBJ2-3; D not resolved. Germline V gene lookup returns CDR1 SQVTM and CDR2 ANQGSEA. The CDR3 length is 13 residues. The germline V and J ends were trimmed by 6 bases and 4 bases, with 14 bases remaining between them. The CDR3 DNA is TGCAGCGTATCGGACCCTAGGGCAGATACGCAGTATTTT. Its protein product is CSVSDPRADTQYF.

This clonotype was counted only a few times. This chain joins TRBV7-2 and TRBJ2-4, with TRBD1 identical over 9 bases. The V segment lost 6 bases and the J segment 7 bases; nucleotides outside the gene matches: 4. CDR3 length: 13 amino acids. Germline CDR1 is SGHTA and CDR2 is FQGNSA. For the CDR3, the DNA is TGTGCCAGCAGAGCCGGGACAGGGAACATTCAGTACTTC. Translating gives CASRAGTGNIQYF.

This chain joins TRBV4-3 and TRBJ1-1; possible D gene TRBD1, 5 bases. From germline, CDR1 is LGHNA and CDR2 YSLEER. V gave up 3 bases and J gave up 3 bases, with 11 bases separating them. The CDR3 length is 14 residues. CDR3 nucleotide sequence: TGCGCCAGCAGCCAGTCGGGACGCTACACTGAAGCTTTCTTT. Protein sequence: CASSQSGRYTEAFF.

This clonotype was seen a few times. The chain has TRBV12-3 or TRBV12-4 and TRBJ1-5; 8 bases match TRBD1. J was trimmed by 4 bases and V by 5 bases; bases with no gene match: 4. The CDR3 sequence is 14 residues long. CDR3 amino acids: CASSRTGRNQPQHF. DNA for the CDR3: TGTGCCAGCAGTCGGACAGGGAGGAATCAGCCCCAGCATTTT.

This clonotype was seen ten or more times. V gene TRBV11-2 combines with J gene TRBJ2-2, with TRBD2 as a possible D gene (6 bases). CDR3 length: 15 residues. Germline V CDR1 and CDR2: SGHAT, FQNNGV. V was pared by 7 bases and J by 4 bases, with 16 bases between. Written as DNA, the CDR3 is TGTGCCAGCACCATGGGAGGACGAGTCACCGGGGAGCTGTTTTTT. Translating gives CASTMGGRVTGELFF.

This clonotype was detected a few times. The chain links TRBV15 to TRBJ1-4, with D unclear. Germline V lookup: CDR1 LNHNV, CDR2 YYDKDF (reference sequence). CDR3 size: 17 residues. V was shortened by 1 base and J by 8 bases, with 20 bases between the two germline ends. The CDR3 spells CATSRGRSPGPWEKLFF. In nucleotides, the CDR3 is TGTGCCACCAGCAGAGGCCGAAGCCCGGGCCCTTGGGAAAAACTGTTTTTT.

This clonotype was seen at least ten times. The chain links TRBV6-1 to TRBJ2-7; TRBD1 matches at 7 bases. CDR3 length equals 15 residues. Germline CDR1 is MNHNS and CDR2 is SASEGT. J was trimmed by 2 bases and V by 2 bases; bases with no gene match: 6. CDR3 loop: CASSERQGGPYEQYF. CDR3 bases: TGTGCCAGCAGTGAACGACAGGGTGGTCCCTACGAGCAGTACTTC.

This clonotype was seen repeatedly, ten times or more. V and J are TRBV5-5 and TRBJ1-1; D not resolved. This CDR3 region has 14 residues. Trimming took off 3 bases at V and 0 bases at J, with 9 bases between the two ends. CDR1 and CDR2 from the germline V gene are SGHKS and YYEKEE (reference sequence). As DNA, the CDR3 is TGTGCCAGCAGCTCGGACGCCATGAACACTGAAGCTTTCTTT. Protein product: CASSSDAMNTEAFF.

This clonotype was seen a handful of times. CDR3 region: CASSLQGGGGQPQHF. The DNA of the CDR3 is TGTGCCAGCTCACTCCAAGGGGGCGGAGGTCAGCCCCAGCATTTT. The V gene is TRBV18, the J gene TRBJ1-5; TRBD1 agrees at 7 bases. The CDR3 extends over 15 amino acids. Germline V lookup: CDR1 KGHSH, CDR2 LQKENI. V was pared by 4 bases and J by 6 bases, with 9 bases of the junction left unmatched.